Each of the 20 T cell receptor gamma chains below was sequenced from the same sample in a study of Vδ1+ human thymocytes. No antigen is known for these receptors. Study-wide results and limits: Thymic TRG and TRD repertoires appeared highly polyclonal.

Sequences come from RNA converted to cDNA by reverse transcription. CDR3 amplicons came from multiplex PCR with pooled V-gene forward and constant-region reverse primers. TCRdb reanalyzed the multiplex PCR reads using CATT. The sample carries tens of thousands of gamma-chain clones, around 20% recorded once. What was sequenced was Vdelta1+ gamma-delta thymocytes from the thymus. Regarding subset: FACS-sorted CD3+ TCRalphabeta- TCRVdelta1+ TCRVdelta2- thymocytes. These receptors all come from a girl under three years old who had congenital heart surgery.

The chain is built from TRGV9 and TRGJ1 or TRGJ2. The CDR3 sequence is 13 residues long. Germline CDR1 is GITISATS and CDR2 is ISYDGTV (reference sequence). With 2 bases clipped from V and 9 bases from J, the junction kept 10 bases outside the gene matches. CDR3 nucleotides: TGTGCCTTGTGGGAGGGGCTAGGGGGTAAGAAACTCTTT. Its protein is CALWEGLGGKKLF.

On this clone: The same CDR3 is also encoded by other DNA sequences in this sample. V usage is TRGV3 and J usage is TRGJP2. CDR1 and CDR2 from the germline V gene are VTNTFY and YDVSTARD (reference sequence). J lost 2 bases, V lost 0 bases, and 6 bases had no gene match. The CDR3 spans 16 residues. The CDR3 nucleotides read TGTGCCACCTGGGACAGGCCAAGAAGTAGTGATTGGATCAAGACGTTT. It codes for CATWDRPRSSDWIKTF.

As for this clone: Relative to the germline gene, one junction end is altered; a read error may explain this. The identical CDR3 is also encoded by other nucleotide sequences in the sample. V usage is TRGV3 and J usage is TRGJ1 or TRGJ2. The CDR3 has 13 amino acids. Germline V lookup: CDR1 VTNTFY, CDR2 YDVSTARD (reference sequence). The CDR3 DNA sequence: TGTGCCACTTGGGACAGGCCGAGATATAAGAAACTCTTT. Amino acids: CATWDRPRYKKLF.

V and J are TRGV3 and TRGJ1 or TRGJ2. Per the germline V gene, CDR1 is VTNTFY and CDR2 is YDVSTARD (reference sequence). The trim removed 2 bases at V and 3 bases at J, leaving 7 bases unmatched. This CDR3 region has 14 residues. The chain's CDR3 is CATWDIWGYYKKLF. The CDR3 nucleotides read TGTGCCACCTGGGACATTTGGGGTTATTATAAGAAACTCTTT.

This clone was counted only a few times. In the same sample, other DNA sequences code for this CDR3. V is TRGV4 and J is TRGJ1 or TRGJ2. With V trimmed by 2 bases and J by 7 bases, 5 bases remained unmatched. CDR1 and CDR2 from the germline V gene are EGSTGY and YDSYTSSV. This CDR3 region has 12 residues. CDR3 in amino acids: CATWDAGYKKLF. The DNA of the CDR3 is TGTGCCACCTGGGATGCGGGGTATAAGAAACTCTTT.

Remarks on this clone: Other nucleotide sequences in the sample specify the same CDR3. The chain carries TRGV9 and TRGJ1 or TRGJ2. The CDR3 is 14 residues long. Losses at the gene ends were 2 bases for V and 1 base for J; bases not matched to a gene: 5. Germline V CDR1 and CDR2: GITISATS, ISYDGTV (reference sequence). CDR3 sequence: CALWEALNYYKKLF. The CDR3 DNA sequence: TGTGCCTTGTGGGAGGCGCTCAATTATTATAAGAAACTCTTT.

This sequence joins TRGV4 and TRGJ1 or TRGJ2. Trimming cost V 4 bases and J 2 bases; bases outside gene matches: 8. Germline V gene lookup returns CDR1 EGSTGY and CDR2 YDSYTSSV. CDR3 length equals 14 residues. DNA of the CDR3: TGTGCCACCTGGGAGGTGATGGATTATTATAAGAAACTCTTT. Its protein is CATWEVMDYYKKLF.

The gene calls are TRGV3 and TRGJ1 or TRGJ2. Looked up from germline, CDR1 is VTNTFY and CDR2 is YDVSTARD (reference sequence). Losses at the gene ends were 6 bases for V and 8 bases for J; bases not matched to a gene: 7. This CDR3 is built from 11 residues. CDR3 coding DNA: TGTGCCACCTGGTACCAGAATAAGAAACTCTTT. This encodes CATWYQNKKLF.

A remark on this clone: Other DNA sequences in this sample translate to the same CDR3. The rearrangement joins TRGV9 to TRGJP2. After removal of 2 bases from V and 6 bases from J, the junction contained 0 bases not matched to a gene. Germline-derived CDR1 and CDR2 are GITISATS and ISYDGTV (reference sequence). This CDR3 has 12 residues. The CDR3 sequence is CALWEGDWIKTF. The DNA of the CDR3 is TGTGCCTTGTGGGAGGGTGATTGGATCAAGACGTTT.

This clone appeared a few times. V and J are TRGV3 and TRGJ1 or TRGJ2. Germline loops: CDR1 VTNTFY, CDR2 YDVSTARD (reference sequence). The CDR3 is 13 residues long. After removal of 0 bases from V and 6 bases from J, the junction contained 5 bases not matched to a gene. The CDR3: CATWDRQAYKKLF. The CDR3 DNA follows: TGTGCCACCTGGGACAGGCAGGCTTATAAGAAACTCTTT.

The chain recombines TRGV4 with TRGJ1 or TRGJ2. Per the germline V gene, CDR1 is EGSTGY and CDR2 is YDSYTSSV. Losses at the gene ends were 3 bases for V and 12 bases for J; bases not matched to a gene: 17. CDR3 size: 14 residues. Written as DNA, the CDR3 is TGTGCCACCTGGGATCCCCCCGGTTTCGTAGGGAAACTCTTT. It encodes CATWDPPGFVGKLF.

V is TRGV9 and J is TRGJ1 or TRGJ2. The CDR3 spans 15 residues. Germline CDR1 reads GITISATS; CDR2 reads ISYDGTV (reference sequence). V lost 6 bases to trimming and J lost 0 bases; unmatched junction nucleotides: 11. Written as DNA, the CDR3 is TGTGCCTTGTGGCACATCGATTCGAATTATTATAAGAAACTCTTT. It encodes CALWHIDSNYYKKLF.

V gene TRGV2 combines with J gene TRGJP2. Germline assignment: CDR1 EGSNGY and CDR2 YDSYNSKV. CDR3 size: 18 residues. With V trimmed by 0 bases and J by 2 bases, 12 bases remained unmatched. DNA for the CDR3: TGTGCCACCTGGGACGGGCCTGGGAGCGGGAGTAGTGATTGGATCAAGACGTTT. Encoded protein: CATWDGPGSGSSDWIKTF.

Concerning this clone itself: A read error may explain this, as a much larger clone is one base away. The same CDR3 can be traced to other DNA sequences in this sample. The rearrangement links TRGV9 to TRGJP2. Per germline, CDR1 GITISATS and CDR2 ISYDGTV (reference sequence). This CDR3 contains 15 residues. V lost 2 bases and J lost 0; bases outside the gene matches: 3. CDR3: CALWEAYSSDWIKTF. CDR3 nucleotide sequence: TGTGCCTTGTGGGAGGCATATAGTAGTGATTGGATCAAGACGTTT.

A remark on this clone: This may arise from a read error, as a much more abundant clone is one base away. Different DNA sequences within this sample yield the same CDR3. This chain links TRGV3 with TRGJ1 or TRGJ2. The CDR3 runs to 14 residues. Germline CDR1 is VTNTFY and CDR2 is YDVSTARD (reference sequence). Germline trimming cut 0 bases from V and 5 bases from J; bases unmatched to any gene: 7. CDR3 nucleotide sequence: TGTGCCACCTGGGACAGGCCGGGTAATTATAAGAAACTCTTT. As protein: CATWDRPGNYKKLF.

There are a few counts of this clone. This chain joins TRGV2 and TRGJ1 or TRGJ2. The CDR3 runs to 15 residues. J gave up 5 bases and V 1 base, and 11 bases lay outside the gene matches. Germline loops: CDR1 EGSNGY, CDR2 YDSYNSKV. CDR3 sequence: CATWDGSSRHYKKLF. The CDR3 DNA reads as TGTGCCACCTGGGACGGATCTTCGAGGCATTATAAGAAACTCTTT.

This clone was counted between two and nine times. J is TRGJ1 or TRGJ2 and V is TRGV8. The CDR3 is 10 residues long. The V gene's germline CDR1 is VENAVY and CDR2 YDSYNSRV. The J segment lost 12 bases and the V segment lost 3 bases, leaving 5 bases of the junction unmatched. CDR3 sequence reads: CATWDVAKLF. Written as DNA, the CDR3 is TGTGCCACCTGGGATGTTGCGAAACTCTTT.

The gene calls are TRGV8 and TRGJ1 or TRGJ2. Germline loops: CDR1 VENAVY, CDR2 YDSYNSRV. The J segment lost 10 bases and the V segment lost 3 bases, leaving 12 bases of the junction unmatched. The CDR3 has 13 amino acids. DNA for the CDR3: TGTGCCACCTGGGATGGCGGCGCTCCCAAGAAACTCTTT. As protein: CATWDGGAPKKLF.

This clone was counted only a few times. The genes are TRGV3 and TRGJ1 or TRGJ2. The junction had 8 bases not matched to a gene; V was cut back by 0 bases and J by 9 bases. The CDR3 has 13 residues. Germline assignment: CDR1 VTNTFY and CDR2 YDVSTARD (reference sequence). CDR3 protein: CATWDRPTSKKLF. The DNA of the CDR3 is TGTGCCACCTGGGACAGGCCCACGAGTAAGAAACTCTTT.

The chain is built from TRGV8 and TRGJ1 or TRGJ2. Germline-derived CDR1 and CDR2 are VENAVY and YDSYNSRV. The CDR3 contains 15 residues. With 2 bases clipped from V and 0 bases from J, the junction kept 7 bases outside the gene matches. DNA of the CDR3: TGTGCCACCTGGGATACCCCCTCGAATTATTATAAGAAACTCTTT. Residues: CATWDTPSNYYKKLF.